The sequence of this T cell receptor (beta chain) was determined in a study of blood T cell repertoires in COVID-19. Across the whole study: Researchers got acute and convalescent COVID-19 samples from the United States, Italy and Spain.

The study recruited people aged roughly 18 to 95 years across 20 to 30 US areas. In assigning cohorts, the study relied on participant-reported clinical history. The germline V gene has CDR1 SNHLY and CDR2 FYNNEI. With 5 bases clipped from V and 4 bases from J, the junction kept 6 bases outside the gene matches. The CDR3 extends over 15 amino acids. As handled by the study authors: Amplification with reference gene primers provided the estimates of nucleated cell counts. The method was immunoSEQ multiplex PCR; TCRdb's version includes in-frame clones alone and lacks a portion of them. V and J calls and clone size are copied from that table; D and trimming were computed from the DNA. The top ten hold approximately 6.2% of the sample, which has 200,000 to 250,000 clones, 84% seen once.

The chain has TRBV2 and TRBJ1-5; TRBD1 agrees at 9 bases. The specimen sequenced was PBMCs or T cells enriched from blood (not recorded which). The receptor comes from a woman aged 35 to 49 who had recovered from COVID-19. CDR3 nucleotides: TGTGCCAGCAGTTTGGGACAGGGCGAAAATCAGCCCCAGCATTTT. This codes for CASSLGQGENQPQHF.